The sequence of this T cell receptor (beta chain) was determined in a study of blood T cell repertoires in COVID-19. In germline, CDR1 is SGHTA, CDR2 FQGNSA. CDR3 length: 18 residues. J was trimmed by 2 bases and V by 0 bases; bases with no gene match: 10. In the source study's methods: Quantification of nucleated cells was approximated via reference gene primer amplification. The repertoire was sequenced with immunoSEQ multiplex PCR; TCRdb's copy has only in-frame clones and lacks some. V and J calls and clone size are copied from that table; D and trimming were computed from the DNA. The table lists around 230,000 clones, roughly 85% of them singletons, with more than 4.5% in the top ten.

The specimen was peripheral blood. J is TRBJ2-7 and V is TRBV7-2; 10 nucleotides line up with TRBD2. The TCR comes from a man aged 45-65 years with COVID-19, enrolled during active disease. The CDR3 DNA sequence: TGTGCCAGCAGCTTAGCGGCTAGCGGGGGACCTAAGACCTACGAGCAGTACTTC. Encoded protein: CASSLAASGGPKTYEQYF.